The rows below give T cell receptor beta chains drawn from one sample of a study of radiation and T cells in renal cell carcinoma. The data were produced by immunoSEQ multiplex PCR, yet TCRdb's version contains in-frame clones alone and is incomplete. This table has more than 75,000 clones, approximately 86% appearing once. The sample consisted of blood, taken from a patient whose treatment included radiotherapy and nephrectomy. Receptor source: a woman aged 45-59 years with renal cell carcinoma. The CDR3 runs from the conserved cysteine through the conserved F or W. D genes are given only for firm matches. Part of the rows lack a size; the others show once, few, many or a class for expanded clones.

>TRBV5-8|-|TRBD1|TRBJ1-4
CASSWDRGEKLFF
TGTGCCAGCAGCTGGGACAGGGGGGAAAAACTGTTTTTT
>TRBV20-1|once|-|TRBJ2-3
CSAKRGDTQYF
TGCAGTGCTAAGAGGGGGGATACGCAGTATTTT
>TRBV30|many|-|TRBJ1-4
CASERDGKLFF
TGTGCCTCGGAGAGGGACGGAAAACTGTTTTTT
>TRBV4-3|-|-|TRBJ2-3
CASSPNREIDTQYF
TGCGCCAGCAGCCCTAACAGGGAAATCGATACGCAGTATTTT
>TRBV9|-|-|TRBJ2-1
CASSVKDNEQFF
TGTGCCAGCAGCGTAAAGGACAATGAGCAGTTCTTC
>TRBV19|-|TRBD1|TRBJ2-1
CASERGRGNNEQFF
TGTGCCAGTGAGAGGGGCAGGGGGAACAATGAGCAGTTCTTC
>TRBV19|-|-|TRBJ1-1
CASSRTALGTEAFF
TGTGCCAGTAGCCGGACGGCCTTGGGCACTGAAGCTTTCTTT
>TRBV7-2|-|-|TRBJ2-5
CASSRPRETQYF
TGTGCCAGCAGCCGACCCAGAGAGACCCAGTACTTC
>TRBV19|-|TRBD1|TRBJ1-2
CASGRTGDNYGYTF
TGTGCCAGTGGTCGGACAGGGGATAACTATGGCTACACCTTC
>TRBV27|once|-|TRBJ2-3
CASSLMSASTDTQYF
TGTGCCAGCAGTTTAATGAGCGCCTCTACAGATACGCAGTATTTT
>TRBV27|-|TRBD2|TRBJ2-1
CASSLTLLAGGSSYNEQFF
TGTGCCAGCAGTCTTACCCTTTTGGCGGGGGGGAGCTCCTACAATGAGCAGTTCTTC
>TRBV7-2|-|-|TRBJ2-2
CASSTDTGELFF
TGTGCCAGCAGCACAGACACCGGGGAGCTGTTTTTT
>TRBV9|-|TRBD2|TRBJ2-5
CASSVDGSGGPQYF
TGTGCCAGCAGCGTAGATGGTTCGGGAGGGCCCCAGTACTTC
>TRBV28|-|TRBD2|TRBJ2-1
CASSQTPLAGVGNEQFF
TGTGCCAGCAGTCAAACCCCCTTAGCGGGAGTTGGTAATGAGCAGTTCTTC
>TRBV6-1|-|-|TRBJ2-7
CASRDSWSSYEQYF
TGTGCCAGCAGGGACTCCTGGAGCTCCTACGAGCAGTACTTC
>TRBV5-6|-|TRBD1|TRBJ1-1
CASSLSRTGATEAFF
TGTGCCAGCAGCCTTAGTCGGACAGGGGCCACTGAAGCTTTCTTT
>TRBV11-2|-|-|TRBJ2-3
CASSGGWADTQYF
TGTGCCAGCAGCGGGGGATGGGCAGATACGCAGTATTTT
>TRBV7-3|-|TRBD2|TRBJ2-3
CASSSRLAGAADTQYF
TGTGCCAGCAGCTCCAGACTAGCGGGAGCGGCAGATACGCAGTATTTT
>TRBV30|-|-|TRBJ2-1
CAWRDSDLGEQFF
TGTGCCTGGAGGGACTCAGATTTAGGAGAGCAGTTCTTC
>TRBV4-2|-|TRBD1|TRBJ1-1
CASSQVQGRSQGDEAFF
TGTGCCAGCAGCCAAGTGCAGGGGCGATCGCAGGGGGATGAAGCTTTCTTT
>TRBV20-1|-|-|TRBJ1-1
CSAPRNTEAFF
TGCAGTGCTCCTCGAAACACTGAAGCTTTCTTT
>TRBV11-2|-|-|TRBJ2-1
CASSFRRLLDEQFF
TGTGCCAGCAGCTTTAGGAGGTTGCTCGATGAGCAGTTCTTC
>TRBV18|-|-|TRBJ1-1
CASSPLVTENTEAFF
TGTGCCAGCTCACCGTTAGTCACCGAGAACACTGAAGCTTTCTTT
>TRBV29-1|-|-|TRBJ2-5
CSVAWLDETQYF
TGCAGCGTCGCGTGGTTAGACGAGACCCAGTACTTC
>TRBV7-2|-|-|TRBJ1-4
CASSLRPGGNEKLFF
TGTGCCAGCAGCTTACGACCTGGGGGTAATGAAAAACTGTTTTTT
>TRBV7-2|-|TRBD1|TRBJ2-7
CASSPWTGLSDEQYF
TGTGCCAGCAGTCCCTGGACAGGGCTTTCTGACGAGCAGTACTTC
>TRBV29-1|-|TRBD1|TRBJ2-1
CSDLDRATYNEQFF
TGCAGCGACCTCGACAGGGCCACCTACAATGAGCAGTTCTTC
>TRBV27|-|-|TRBJ2-2
CASSLSGRASPGELFF
TGTGCCAGCAGTTTATCTGGCAGGGCCTCCCCCGGGGAGCTGTTTTTT
>TRBV6-5|-|-|TRBJ1-6
CASRETGVGALHF
TGTGCCAGCAGAGAGACGGGGGTTGGCGCCCTCCACTTT
>TRBV7-2|-|-|TRBJ1-3
CASSASFGSGNTIYF
TGTGCCAGCAGCGCCTCATTCGGGTCTGGAAACACCATATATTTT
>TRBV11-3|-|TRBD1|TRBJ2-7
CASSGGGQGHEQYF
TGTGCCAGCAGCGGAGGGGGACAGGGCCACGAGCAGTACTTC
>TRBV28|-|TRBD1|TRBJ2-7
CASSLPGTGKYF
TGTGCCAGCAGTTTACCCGGGACAGGGAAGTACTTC
>TRBV6-5|-|-|TRBJ2-1
CASSQGRYNEQFF
TGTGCCAGCAGTCAGGGACGGTACAATGAGCAGTTCTTC
>TRBV5-8|-|TRBD1|TRBJ1-2
CASIRKGAEVPPDYTF
TGTGCCAGCATCCGCAAGGGGGCTGAAGTCCCGCCGGACTACACCTTC
>TRBV9|-|-|TRBJ2-6
CASSDRDFGANVLTF
TGTGCCAGCAGCGACAGGGATTTCGGGGCCAACGTCCTGACTTTC
>TRBV18|-|-|TRBJ2-2
CASSRQGQGPTGELFF
TGTGCCAGCTCACGCCAGGGGCAGGGACCCACCGGGGAGCTGTTTTTT
>TRBV5-1|-|-|TRBJ1-1
CASSLDWGGNTEAFF
TGCGCCAGCAGCTTGGATTGGGGGGGTAACACTGAAGCTTTCTTT
>TRBV9|-|-|TRBJ1-3
CASSVNSAAVGNTIYF
TGTGCCAGCAGCGTAAACAGTGCAGCCGTTGGAAACACCATATATTTT
>TRBV18|-|-|TRBJ1-6
CASSPRTANSPLHF
TGTGCCAGCTCACCAAGGACAGCAAATTCACCCCTCCACTTT
>TRBV27|-|TRBD1|TRBJ2-6
CASSLRPGTGALRANVLTF
TGTGCCAGCAGTCTCCGACCTGGGACAGGGGCTCTACGAGCCAACGTCCTGACTTTC
>TRBV9|-|-|TRBJ1-2
CASSVALPVGSSGYTF
TGTGCCAGCAGCGTAGCCCTGCCTGTGGGATCGAGTGGCTACACCTTC